Shown below are 24 T cell receptor beta chains from a single sample sequenced in a study of T cell responses to AZD1222 COVID-19 vaccine (dated by TCRdb to 2020 to 2022). The intended sense of this specimen's time point label: about 28 days (+/-7) after the second vaccine dose. The method behind the library was the immunoSEQ multiplex PCR assay. TCRdb limited this immuneACCESS table to in-frame rearrangements with V and J called. A share of clones is missing; checked studies link under half to unresolved V genes, and the rest is unexplained. The sample has about 120,000 clones on record, 75% to 90% of them singletons. The top ten clones comprise about 2.5% of the sample. Sequenced material: peripheral blood, taken 28 days after the second AZD1222 dose. The receptors shown here come from an adult who received the AZD1222 COVID-19 vaccine.

The V and J genes are TRBV15 and TRBJ1-4; D perhaps matches TRBD1 (5 bases). The CDR3 runs to 14 residues. Trimming pared 2 bases from V and 7 bases from J, leaving 11 bases between. Per germline, CDR1 LNHNV and CDR2 YYDKDF (reference sequence). The CDR3 DNA reads as TGTGCCACCAGCAGAACAGGTACGGGTGAAAAACTGTTTTTT. Protein product: CATSRTGTGEKLFF.

This sequence joins TRBV19 and TRBJ2-3; 16 bases align to TRBD2. Trimming took 9 bases from V and 6 from J; bases not matched to a gene: 6. Germline V gene data show CDR1 as LNHDA and CDR2 as SQIVND (reference sequence). The CDR3 has 15 residues. The DNA for the CDR3 is TGTGCCAGCACCCAGGGACTAGCGGGGGGGGATACGCAGTATTTT. It is translated as CASTQGLAGGDTQYF.

The V gene is TRBV7-2, the J gene TRBJ2-6, with a tentative D call TRBD2 (6 bases). Germline values: CDR1 SGHTA, CDR2 FQGNSA. CDR3 length: 18 amino acids. V shed 4 bases and J shed 0 bases, with 16 bases lying between them. DNA for the CDR3: TGTGCCAGCAGCTCCCGGGGAGGAAAACTCTCTGGGGCCAACGTCCTGACTTTC. Encoded protein: CASSSRGGKLSGANVLTF.

The chain combines TRBV7-9 with TRBJ1-2; D is perhaps TRBD1 (6 bases). The CDR3 has 12 residues. V shed 3 bases and J shed 8 bases, with 10 bases lying between them. Germline loops: CDR1 SEHNR, CDR2 FQNEAQ (reference sequence). CDR3 coding DNA: TGTGCCAGCAGCTTCCCAGGGGAAGGCTACACCTTC. It is translated as CASSFPGEGYTF. The whole variable domain, filled in from reference TRBV7-9 and TRBJ1-2, reads DTGVSQNPRHKITKRGQNVTFRCDPISEHNRLYWYRQTLGQGPEFLTYFQNEAQLEKSRLLSDRFSAERPKGSFSTLEIQRTEQGDSAMYLCASSFPGEGYTFGSGTRLTVV.

This clone was recorded only once. This chain links TRBV6-2 or TRBV6-3 with TRBJ1-5; perhaps TRBD1 as D (6 bases). Trimming stripped 0 bases from V and 3 bases from J, with 12 bases between. Germline-derived CDR1 and CDR2 are MNHEY and SVGEGT. The CDR3 loop spans 16 amino acids. This chain's CDR3 is CASSYSSGGTNQPQHF. In DNA form, the CDR3 reads TGTGCCAGCAGTTACTCTTCGGGGGGCACCAATCAGCCCCAGCATTTT.

The rearrangement uses TRBV6-2 or TRBV6-3 and TRBJ1-5, with 9 positions matching TRBD1. The CDR3 extends over 16 amino acids. Trimming removed 5 bases from V and 2 bases from J; junction bases left unmatched: 7. The germline CDR1 and CDR2 sequences are MNHEY and SVGEGT. CDR3: CASSQRGTGRNQPQHF. The CDR3 coding sequence is TGTGCCAGCAGTCAACGGGGGACAGGGCGCAATCAGCCCCAGCATTTT.

The rearrangement joins TRBV27 to TRBJ2-5; TRBD2 matches at 14 bases. Germline V lookup: CDR1 MNHEY, CDR2 SMNVEV (reference sequence). The length of the CDR3 is 18 residues. The junction had 15 bases not matched to a gene; V was cut back by 5 bases and J by 7 bases. The CDR3 loop reads CASSPPPPTSGGAGTQYF. The DNA of the CDR3 is TGTGCCAGCAGTCCCCCCCCACCGACTAGCGGGGGGGCTGGGACCCAGTACTTC.

The chain uses TRBV7-2 and TRBJ1-2; 7 nucleotides match TRBD1. After removal of 5 bases from V and 4 bases from J, the junction contained 4 bases not matched to a gene. This CDR3 spans 13 amino acids. The germline V gene encodes CDR1 SGHTA and CDR2 FQGNSA. CDR3 loop: CASSIPGGYGYTF. The CDR3 DNA sequence: TGTGCCAGCAGCATCCCAGGGGGCTATGGCTACACCTTC.

The rearrangement uses TRBV7-2 and TRBJ1-2; D may be TRBD1 (6 bases). Germline values: CDR1 SGHTA, CDR2 FQGNSA. The CDR3 extends over 16 amino acids. Trimming left V 7 bases short and J 1 base short, with 19 bases between. This chain's CDR3 is CASTPTGGRVNYGYTF. In nucleotides, the CDR3 is TGTGCCAGCACCCCTACTGGGGGGCGGGTTAACTATGGCTACACCTTC.

V is TRBV27 and J is TRBJ1-3; unclear D gene. CDR1 and CDR2 from the germline V gene are MNHEY and SMNVEV (reference sequence). The CDR3 consists of 13 residues. Deletions cut 11 bases from V and 0 bases from J, with 11 bases between. In DNA form, the CDR3 reads TGTGCCTCTCGGAGGTCCTCTGGAAACACCATATATTTT. It translates to CASRRSSGNTIYF.

This rearrangement joins TRBV6-5 to TRBJ2-5; D is unclear. The CDR3 consists of 14 residues. Germline lookup yields CDR1 MNHEY and CDR2 SVGAGI. Trimming cost V 6 bases and J 2 bases, with 13 bases left between them. In DNA form, the CDR3 reads TGTGCCAGCAGCCTACTTTATGATCAAGAGACCCAGTACTTC. Its translation: CASSLLYDQETQYF.

The rearrangement uses TRBV7-2 and TRBJ1-3, with 7 bases that match TRBD1. V dropped 5 bases and J dropped 2; count of bases not matched to a gene: 3. The CDR3 sequence is 14 residues long. In germline, CDR1 is SGHTA, CDR2 FQGNSA. In nucleotides, the CDR3 is TGTGCCAGCAGCCCCGACAGGGCTGGAAACACCATATATTTT. Translated, it gives CASSPDRAGNTIYF.

V is TRBV19 and J is TRBJ1-1; D may be TRBD1 (5 bases). Germline CDR1 and CDR2: LNHDA and SQIVND (reference sequence). This CDR3 has 14 residues. With 6 bases removed from V and 4 bases from J, the gap between germline ends came to 15 bases. CDR3 region: CASSYRGRVTEAFF. The DNA of the CDR3 is TGTGCCAGTAGCTATAGGGGAAGGGTCACTGAAGCTTTCTTT.

The rearrangement uses TRBV19 and TRBJ2-3; D is ambiguous. Trimming took 5 bases from V and 1 from J, leaving 7 bases between them. CDR3 size: 13 residues. Germline-derived CDR1 and CDR2 are LNHDA and SQIVND (reference sequence). Here the CDR3 reads CASSPPGTDTQYF. The CDR3 DNA reads TGTGCCAGTAGTCCCCCAGGCACAGATACGCAGTATTTT.

This rearrangement joins TRBV5-1 to TRBJ2-5, with D tentatively TRBD1 or TRBD2 (5 bases each). Between the trimmed V and J ends, which lost 4 bases and 1 base, there was a span of 8 bases. Germline V gene sequence: CDR1 SGHRS, CDR2 YFSETQ. The CDR3 is 13 residues long. CDR3 in amino acids: CASSPGPQETQYF. Written as DNA, the CDR3 is TGCGCCAGCAGCCCGGGACCCCAAGAGACCCAGTACTTC.

This sequence joins TRBV6-5 and TRBJ2-2; 8 nucleotides line up with TRBD2. The germline CDR1 and CDR2 sequences are MNHEY and SVGAGI. V lost 5 bases to trimming and J lost 6 bases; unmatched junction nucleotides: 5. The CDR3 is made up of 14 amino acids. In DNA form, the CDR3 reads TGTGCCAGCAGTATTAGCGGGGCCGCCGGGGAGCTGTTTTTT. This codes for CASSISGAAGELFF.

The J gene is TRBJ1-2, the V gene TRBV29-1; TRBD1 agrees at 9 bases. With 7 bases clipped from V and 7 bases from J, the junction kept 16 bases outside the gene matches. This CDR3 is built from 15 residues. The V gene's germline CDR1 is SQVTM and CDR2 ANQGSEA. CDR3 nucleotide sequence: TGCAGCGGGGTCCGGGACAGGGACATATTGGGTGGCTACACCTTC. Protein: CSGVRDRDILGGYTF.

This clone was seen once. The chain employs TRBV2 and TRBJ2-7, with D possibly being TRBD1 or TRBD2 (5 bases each). CDR1 is SNHLY and CDR2 is FYNNEI in the germline V gene. V was cut by 7 bases and J by 6 bases, with 10 bases left in between. The CDR3 consists of 11 residues. The CDR3 DNA reads TGTGCCAGCAACCTAGGGACCGAGCAGTACTTC. It yields the protein CASNLGTEQYF.

V gene TRBV9 combines with J gene TRBJ1-4, with 8 bases that match TRBD1. The germline V gene has CDR1 SGDLS and CDR2 YYNGEE. V was clipped by 0 bases and J by 7 bases; unmatched bases: 2. The CDR3 covers 14 residues. CDR3 loop: CASSVAGTGEKLFF. CDR3 DNA: TGTGCCAGCAGCGTAGCTGGGACAGGTGAAAAACTGTTTTTT. Supplemented by reference TRBV9 and TRBJ1-4, the full variable domain reads DSGVTQTPKHLITATGQRVTLRCSPRSGDLSVYWYQQSLDQGLQFLIQYYNGEERAKGNILERFSAQQFPDLHSELNLSSLELGDSALYFCASSVAGTGEKLFFGSGTQLSVL.

This clone was seen only once. The chain joins TRBV5-1 to TRBJ2-3; no firm D call. The CDR3 loop spans 14 amino acids. With 0 bases removed from V and 4 bases from J, the gap between germline ends came to 9 bases. CDR1 and CDR2 from the germline V gene are SGHRS and YFSETQ. CDR3 sequence reads: CASSLEDHADTQYF. The CDR3, as DNA: TGCGCCAGCAGCTTGGAGGACCACGCAGATACGCAGTATTTT. Drawing the rest from reference TRBV5-1 and TRBJ2-3, the complete variable domain is KAGVTQTPRYLIKTRGQQVTLSCSPISGHRSVSWYQQTPGQGLQFLFEYFSETQRNKGNFPGRFSGRQFSNSRSEMNVSTLELGDSALYLCASSLEDHADTQYFGPGTRLTVL.

J is TRBJ1-6 and V is TRBV9; D is undetermined. Germline V gene sequence: CDR1 SGDLS, CDR2 YYNGEE. V dropped 4 bases and J dropped 9 bases, with 14 bases sitting between them. This CDR3 contains 14 residues. DNA of the CDR3: TGTGCCAGCAGCACCCGAAGTGGGATTTCACCCCTCCACTTT. This gives the protein CASSTRSGISPLHF.

V is TRBV10-3 and J is TRBJ1-1; TRBD1 matches at 9 bases. J was trimmed by 7 bases and V by 11 bases; bases with no gene match: 8. Germline V gene data show CDR1 as ENHRY and CDR2 as SYGVKD. The CDR3 loop spans 12 amino acids. CDR3 protein: CAVSDRGYEAFF. As DNA, the CDR3 is TGTGCCGTCTCTGACAGGGGGTATGAAGCTTTCTTT.

The CDR3 coding sequence is TGCGCCAGCAGCTTGGGGTCGAGGGTAACTGAAGCTTTCTTT. As protein: CASSLGSRVTEAFF. The chain combines TRBV5-1 with TRBJ1-1, with no clear D. Trimming pared 0 bases from V and 5 bases from J, leaving 11 bases between. CDR3 size: 14 residues. The V gene's germline CDR1 is SGHRS and CDR2 YFSETQ.

About this clone: Other DNA sequences in this specimen translate into the identical CDR3. The rearrangement joins TRBV5-4 to TRBJ2-5, with a weak D call TRBD2 (5 bases). V gave up 1 base and J gave up 2 bases, with 9 bases separating them. Germline V gene lookup returns CDR1 SGHNT and CDR2 YYREEE (reference sequence). The CDR3 has 14 residues. This chain's CDR3 is CASSLRREQETQYF. CDR3 in DNA: TGTGCCAGCAGCTTGCGTCGGGAACAAGAGACCCAGTACTTC.